The sequence of this TCR beta chain was determined in a study of blood T cell repertoires in COVID-19. Study summary: Collection of acute and convalescent COVID-19 samples took place in the United States, Italy and Spain.

Participant age was roughly 18 to 100 years, and participants resided in fewer than 30 US areas. Authors' methods: Reference gene primer amplification gave estimated nucleated cell counts. This table comes from immunoSEQ multiplex PCR, and its TCRdb copy is limited to in-frame clones, with some not included. The V and J calls and the clone size are those of that table, but D and trimming were determined from the DNA. The profile shows around 420,000 clones, roughly 86% of them singletons. From germline, CDR1 is LNHDA and CDR2 SQIVND (reference sequence). The CDR3 has 12 amino acids. Trimming cost V 9 bases and J 2 bases, with 8 bases left between them.

The sequence derives from a woman aged 40-49 years with acute COVID-19. J is TRBJ1-3 and V is TRBV19; D gene ambiguous. The sequenced sample consisted of PBMCs or T cells enriched from blood (not recorded which). This CDR3 is CASSGPGNTIYF. The CDR3 nucleotides read TGTGCCAGCAGTGGCCCTGGAAACACCATATATTTT.